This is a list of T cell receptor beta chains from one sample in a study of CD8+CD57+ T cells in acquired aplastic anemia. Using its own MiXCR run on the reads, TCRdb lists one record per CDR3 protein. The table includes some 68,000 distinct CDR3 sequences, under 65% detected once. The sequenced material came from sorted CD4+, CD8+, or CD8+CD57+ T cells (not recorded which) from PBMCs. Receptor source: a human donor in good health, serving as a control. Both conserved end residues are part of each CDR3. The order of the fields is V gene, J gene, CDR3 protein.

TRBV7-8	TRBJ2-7	CASSLDVLTYEQYF
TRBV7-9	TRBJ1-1	CASSLSGRNTEAFF
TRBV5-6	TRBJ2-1	CASSLPEAYNEQFF
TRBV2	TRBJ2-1	CASTSANEQFF
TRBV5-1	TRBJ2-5	CASSGTAKETQYF
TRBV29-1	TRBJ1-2	CSVDRDSTKGYTF
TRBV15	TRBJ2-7	CATSRVSGATYEQYF
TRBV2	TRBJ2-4	CASRRTGGVSDIQYF
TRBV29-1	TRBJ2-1	CSVAVRDRASEQFF
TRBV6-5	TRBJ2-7	CASSPGTGTSYEQYF
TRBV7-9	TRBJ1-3	CASRLPGNTIYF
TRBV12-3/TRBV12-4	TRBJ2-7	CASSSNKEEQYF
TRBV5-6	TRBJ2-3	CASSLGAPGPNRDTQYF